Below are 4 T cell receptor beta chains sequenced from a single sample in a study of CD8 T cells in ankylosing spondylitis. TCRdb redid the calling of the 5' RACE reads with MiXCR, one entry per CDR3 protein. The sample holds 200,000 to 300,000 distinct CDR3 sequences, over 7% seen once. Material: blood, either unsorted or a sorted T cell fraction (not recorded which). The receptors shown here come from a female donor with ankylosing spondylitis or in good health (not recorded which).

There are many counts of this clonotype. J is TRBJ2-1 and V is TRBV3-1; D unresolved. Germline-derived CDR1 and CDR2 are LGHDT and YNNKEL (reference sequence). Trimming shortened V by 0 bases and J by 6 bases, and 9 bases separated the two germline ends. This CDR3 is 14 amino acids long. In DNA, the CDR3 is TGTGCCAGCAGCCAAGAAAAGTACTTCAATGAGCAGTTCTTC. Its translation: CASSQEKYFNEQFF.

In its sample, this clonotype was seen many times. The CDR3 reads CASSVGGTSGANSYNEQFF. The CDR3, as DNA: TGTGCCAGCAGCGTCGGCGGGACTAGCGGGGCAAACTCCTACAATGAGCAGTTCTTC. The chain carries TRBV9 and TRBJ2-1; 13 nucleotides line up with TRBD2. Germline trimming cut 2 bases from V and 0 bases from J; bases unmatched to any gene: 8. Per germline, CDR1 SGDLS and CDR2 YYNGEE. The CDR3 totals 19 residues. The full variable domain, completed using reference TRBV9 and TRBJ2-1, is DSGVTQTPKHLITATGQRVTLRCSPRSGDLSVYWYQQSLDQGLQFLIQYYNGEERAKGNILERFSAQQFPDLHSELNLSSLELGDSALYFCASSVGGTSGANSYNEQFFGPGTRLTVL.

CDR3 nucleotide sequence: TGTGCCAGCAGCCCAGACAGGGGGATGGGTGAGCAGTTCTTC. It is translated as CASSPDRGMGEQFF. The gene calls are TRBV11-3 and TRBJ2-1, with 9 bases fitting TRBD1. Germline V gives CDR1 SGHNT, CDR2 YENEEA. CDR3 length: 14 amino acids. V lost 5 bases to trimming and J lost 9 bases; unmatched junction nucleotides: 8. Together with reference TRBV11-3 and TRBJ2-1, the CDR3 gives the full variable domain: EAGVVQSPRYKIIEKKQPVAFWCNPISGHNTLYWYLQNLGQGPELLIRYENEEAVDDSQLPKDRFSAERLKGVDSTLKIQPAELGDSAVYLCASSPDRGMGEQFFGPGTRLTVL.

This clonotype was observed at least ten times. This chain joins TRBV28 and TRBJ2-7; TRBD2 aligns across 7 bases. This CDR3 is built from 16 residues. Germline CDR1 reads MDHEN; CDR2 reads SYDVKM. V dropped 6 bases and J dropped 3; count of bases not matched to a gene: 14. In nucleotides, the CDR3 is TGTGCCAGCAGGCTGGGAGGCGGGAGCCGAGTCTACGAGCAGTACTTC. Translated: CASRLGGGSRVYEQYF.